This is a list of T cell receptor beta chains from one sample in a study of T cells after yellow fever vaccination. TCRdb re-called the 5' RACE reads through MiXCR, storing one row per CDR3 protein. The sample lists some 68,000 distinct CDR3 sequences; approximately 7% were seen once. This material consisted of CD8+ T cells sorted from PBMCs, taken 35 to 50 days after the first yellow fever vaccination. Receptor source: a man between 18 and 35 years old who received the YFV17D yellow fever vaccine. Each CDR3 is given with its conserved first and last residue. A D gene is named only where the DNA matches it firmly. The listing skips clone size in some rows; elsewhere it reads once, few, many or a size class.

clone size: many
J gene: TRBJ2-7
D gene: .
V gene: TRBV10-2
CDR3 protein: CASSDAGYEQYF
CDR3 DNA: TGCGCCAGCAGTGACGCAGGATACGAGCAGTACTTC

clone size: .
J gene: TRBJ2-1
D gene: .
V gene: TRBV2
CDR3 protein: CPSSEASEIVYNEQFF
CDR3 DNA: TGTCCCAGCAGTGAAGCTTCGGAGATAGTCTACAATGAGCAGTTCTTC

clone size: many
J gene: TRBJ1-2
D gene: TRBD1
V gene: TRBV29-1
CDR3 protein: CSVEGTGVYGYTF
CDR3 DNA: TGCAGCGTTGAAGGGACAGGGGTCTATGGCTACACCTTC

clone size: few
J gene: TRBJ2-1
D gene: .
V gene: TRBV6-2/TRBV6-3
CDR3 protein: CASSYPGPRQFF
CDR3 DNA: TGTGCCAGCAGTTACCCGGGACCTAGACAGTTCTTC

clone size: .
J gene: TRBJ2-7
D gene: TRBD2
V gene: TRBV7-9
CDR3 protein: CASSSSGGNYEQYF
CDR3 DNA: TGTGCCAGCAGCTCGAGCGGGGGTAACTACGAGCAGTACTTC

clone size: many
J gene: TRBJ2-1
D gene: .
V gene: TRBV28
CDR3 protein: CASTQSGDVNEQFF
CDR3 DNA: TGTGCCAGCACTCAGTCGGGGGACGTCAATGAGCAGTTCTTC

clone size: few
J gene: TRBJ1-2
D gene: .
V gene: TRBV6-1
CDR3 protein: CASSQYGDSRNYGYTF
CDR3 DNA: TGTGCCAGCAGTCAATATGGGGACTCCCGGAACTATGGCTACACCTTC

clone size: few
J gene: TRBJ2-5
D gene: TRBD2
V gene: TRBV13
CDR3 protein: CASSPLTTERGGRETQYF
CDR3 DNA: TGTGCCAGCAGCCCCCTTACGACGGAGCGGGGGGGCCGAGAGACCCAGTACTTC

clone size: many
J gene: TRBJ2-1
D gene: TRBD2
V gene: TRBV6-2/TRBV6-3
CDR3 protein: CASVAGVYNEQFF
CDR3 DNA: TGTGCCAGCGTAGCGGGGGTCTACAATGAGCAGTTCTTC

clone size: many
J gene: TRBJ2-3
D gene: TRBD2
V gene: TRBV5-1
CDR3 protein: CASRLAGGADTQYF
CDR3 DNA: TGCGCCAGCAGACTAGCGGGGGGCGCAGATACGCAGTATTTT

clone size: .
J gene: TRBJ2-1
D gene: .
V gene: TRBV7-2
CDR3 protein: CASSFMAGTYNEQFF
CDR3 DNA: TGTGCCAGCAGCTTCATGGCAGGGACCTACAATGAGCAGTTCTTC

clone size: many
J gene: TRBJ2-2
D gene: .
V gene: TRBV5-1
CDR3 protein: CASSLNTGELFF
CDR3 DNA: TGTGCCAGCAGCTTGAACACCGGGGAGCTGTTTTTT

clone size: many
J gene: TRBJ2-1
D gene: TRBD1
V gene: TRBV12-3/TRBV12-4
CDR3 protein: CASRPETGGFYNEQFF
CDR3 DNA: TGTGCCAGCAGGCCGGAGACAGGGGGCTTCTACAATGAGCAGTTCTTC

clone size: many
J gene: TRBJ2-7
D gene: .
V gene: TRBV5-1
CDR3 protein: CASSLSGSSYEQYF
CDR3 DNA: TGCGCCAGCAGCTTGTCGGGGAGCTCCTACGAGCAGTACTTC

clone size: few
J gene: TRBJ1-1
D gene: TRBD1
V gene: TRBV7-6
CDR3 protein: CASTEIGQGMNTEAFF
CDR3 DNA: TGTGCCAGCACAGAGATAGGACAGGGAATGAACACTGAAGCTTTCTTT

clone size: many
J gene: TRBJ2-7
D gene: .
V gene: TRBV6-1
CDR3 protein: CASSSDWLRQYF
CDR3 DNA: TGTGCCAGCAGTTCGGACTGGCTACGGCAGTACTTC

clone size: many
J gene: TRBJ2-3
D gene: .
V gene: TRBV27
CDR3 protein: CASSLSTDTQYF
CDR3 DNA: TGTGCCAGCAGTCTTAGCACAGATACGCAGTATTTT

clone size: many
J gene: TRBJ2-7
D gene: TRBD1
V gene: TRBV7-6
CDR3 protein: CASSFRTGGEQYF
CDR3 DNA: TGTGCCAGCAGCTTTCGGACAGGGGGCGAGCAGTACTTC

clone size: few
J gene: TRBJ2-5
D gene: .
V gene: TRBV6-2/TRBV6-3
CDR3 protein: CASSYSSWVQETQYF
CDR3 DNA: TGTGCCAGCAGTTACTCGAGCTGGGTCCAAGAGACCCAGTACTTC

clone size: many
J gene: TRBJ1-1
D gene: TRBD1
V gene: TRBV4-3
CDR3 protein: CASSQDRQGATEAFF
CDR3 DNA: TGCGCCAGCAGCCAAGATAGACAGGGGGCCACTGAAGCTTTCTTT

clone size: many
J gene: TRBJ2-2
D gene: .
V gene: TRBV6-1
CDR3 protein: CASTLVGSSTGELFF
CDR3 DNA: TGTGCCAGCACCTTAGTGGGTAGCAGCACCGGGGAGCTGTTTTTT

clone size: .
J gene: TRBJ2-5
D gene: TRBD2
V gene: TRBV12-3/TRBV12-4
CDR3 protein: CASSRHGTSGETQYF
CDR3 DNA: TGTGCCAGCAGCCGACATGGGACTAGCGGAGAGACCCAGTACTTC

clone size: many
J gene: TRBJ2-2
D gene: TRBD1
V gene: TRBV5-1
CDR3 protein: CASSLTGGLTGELFF
CDR3 DNA: TGCGCCAGCAGCTTGACAGGGGGTCTTACCGGGGAGCTGTTTTTT

clone size: few
J gene: TRBJ2-5
D gene: TRBD1
V gene: TRBV4-3
CDR3 protein: CASSQGMADRGETQYF
CDR3 DNA: TGCGCCAGCAGCCAAGGAATGGCTGACAGGGGGGAGACCCAGTACTTC

clone size: many
J gene: TRBJ2-1
D gene: TRBD2
V gene: TRBV2
CDR3 protein: CASSEDASGYNEQFF
CDR3 DNA: TGTGCCAGCAGTGAAGACGCTAGCGGATACAATGAGCAGTTCTTC

clone size: many
J gene: TRBJ1-4
D gene: .
V gene: TRBV4-3
CDR3 protein: CASSQGAWGSENEKLFF
CDR3 DNA: TGCGCCAGCAGCCAAGGGGCATGGGGCAGTGAGAATGAAAAACTGTTTTTT

clone size: many
J gene: TRBJ2-5
D gene: TRBD2
V gene: TRBV7-3
CDR3 protein: CASSLIPSGGKETQYF
CDR3 DNA: TGTGCCAGCAGCTTAATTCCTAGCGGGGGTAAAGAGACCCAGTACTTC

clone size: .
J gene: TRBJ1-3
D gene: TRBD1
V gene: TRBV4-1
CDR3 protein: CASSQDPQGAISGNTIYF
CDR3 DNA: TGCGCCAGCAGCCAAGATCCCCAGGGGGCTATTTCTGGAAACACCATATATTTT

clone size: .
J gene: TRBJ2-7
D gene: TRBD1
V gene: TRBV6-2/TRBV6-3
CDR3 protein: CASRSLGQPTYEQYF
CDR3 DNA: TGTGCCAGCAGATCCCTGGGACAGCCGACCTACGAGCAGTACTTC

clone size: many
J gene: TRBJ2-1
D gene: TRBD1
V gene: TRBV29-1
CDR3 protein: CSARTGGHEQFF
CDR3 DNA: TGCAGCGCCCGGACAGGGGGCCATGAGCAGTTCTTC

clone size: .
J gene: TRBJ1-2
D gene: TRBD1
V gene: TRBV6-5
CDR3 protein: CASRYTGGHGYTF
CDR3 DNA: TGTGCCAGCAGATACACAGGGGGCCACGGCTACACCTTC

clone size: .
J gene: TRBJ2-1
D gene: .
V gene: TRBV15
CDR3 protein: CATSRGDTRGANEQFF
CDR3 DNA: TGTGCCACCAGCAGAGGGGACACTAGAGGGGCTAATGAGCAGTTCTTC

clone size: many
J gene: TRBJ2-5
D gene: .
V gene: TRBV6-2/TRBV6-3
CDR3 protein: CASSSTGPQETQYF
CDR3 DNA: TGTGCCAGCAGTTCGACTGGGCCCCAAGAGACCCAGTACTTC

clone size: few
J gene: TRBJ1-4
D gene: TRBD1
V gene: TRBV15
CDR3 protein: CATSRDSAGGSEKLFF
CDR3 DNA: TGTGCCACCAGCAGAGATTCGGCAGGGGGTAGTGAAAAACTGTTTTTT

clone size: many
J gene: TRBJ2-7
D gene: .
V gene: TRBV20-1
CDR3 protein: CSADTGDSYEQYF
CDR3 DNA: TGCAGTGCTGACACCGGGGACTCCTACGAGCAGTACTTC

clone size: many
J gene: TRBJ1-4
D gene: .
V gene: TRBV12-3/TRBV12-4
CDR3 protein: CASSPRGVREKLFF
CDR3 DNA: TGTGCCAGCAGTCCTCGGGGGGTTAGAGAAAAACTGTTTTTT

clone size: few
J gene: TRBJ1-2
D gene: .
V gene: TRBV12-3/TRBV12-4
CDR3 protein: CASSLTTGILTMDGYTF
CDR3 DNA: TGTGCCAGCAGTTTAACTACCGGAATATTAACTATGGACGGCTACACCTTC

clone size: many
J gene: TRBJ2-3
D gene: .
V gene: TRBV4-3
CDR3 protein: CASSQERGPSGTYTQYF
CDR3 DNA: TGCGCCAGCAGCCAAGAGCGCGGTCCCTCCGGCACATATACGCAGTATTTT

clone size: many
J gene: TRBJ2-2
D gene: TRBD2
V gene: TRBV6-1
CDR3 protein: CASSDGLASAGELFF
CDR3 DNA: TGTGCCAGCAGTGACGGACTAGCGTCGGCCGGGGAGCTGTTTTTT

clone size: .
J gene: TRBJ2-5
D gene: .
V gene: TRBV9
CDR3 protein: CASSVGVAAIQETQYF
CDR3 DNA: TGTGCCAGCAGCGTAGGGGTAGCGGCCATCCAAGAGACCCAGTACTTC

clone size: many
J gene: TRBJ1-5
D gene: TRBD1
V gene: TRBV5-1
CDR3 protein: CASKGTGNQPQHF
CDR3 DNA: TGCGCCAGCAAAGGGACAGGGAATCAGCCCCAGCATTTT

clone size: many
J gene: TRBJ2-3
D gene: TRBD2
V gene: TRBV7-8
CDR3 protein: CASSPGSGGVDTQYF
CDR3 DNA: TGTGCCAGCAGCCCGGGCAGCGGGGGGGTGGATACGCAGTATTTT

clone size: many
J gene: TRBJ2-3
D gene: TRBD2
V gene: TRBV4-3
CDR3 protein: CASSQGRGEDTQYF
CDR3 DNA: TGCGCCAGCAGCCAAGGACGGGGGGAAGATACGCAGTATTTT

clone size: few
J gene: TRBJ1-6
D gene: TRBD1
V gene: TRBV5-1
CDR3 protein: CASSLGETGGAYNSPLHF
CDR3 DNA: TGCGCCAGCAGCTTAGGGGAAACAGGGGGCGCCTATAATTCACCCCTCCACTTT

clone size: many
J gene: TRBJ2-1
D gene: .
V gene: TRBV5-6
CDR3 protein: CASSPGWPTYNEQFF
CDR3 DNA: TGTGCCAGCAGCCCCGGCTGGCCTACCTACAATGAGCAGTTCTTC

clone size: few
J gene: TRBJ2-1
D gene: .
V gene: TRBV7-9
CDR3 protein: CASSPPGDNEQFF
CDR3 DNA: TGTGCCAGCAGCCCTCCGGGCGACAATGAGCAGTTCTTC

clone size: many
J gene: TRBJ2-1
D gene: .
V gene: TRBV7-9
CDR3 protein: CASSLSPYNEQFF
CDR3 DNA: TGTGCCAGCAGCTTATCCCCCTACAATGAGCAGTTCTTC

clone size: many
J gene: TRBJ1-1
D gene: .
V gene: TRBV6-5
CDR3 protein: CASSQGPIEAFF
CDR3 DNA: TGTGCCAGCAGTCAGGGACCCATTGAAGCTTTCTTT

clone size: many
J gene: TRBJ2-5
D gene: .
V gene: TRBV7-2
CDR3 protein: CASSLGGGSQETQYF
CDR3 DNA: TGTGCCAGCAGCTTGGGCGGGGGCTCACAAGAGACCCAGTACTTC

clone size: many
J gene: TRBJ2-2
D gene: .
V gene: TRBV12-3/TRBV12-4
CDR3 protein: CASRGPQGTGELFF
CDR3 DNA: TGTGCCAGCAGGGGACCCCAGGGCACCGGGGAGCTGTTTTTT

clone size: few
J gene: TRBJ2-5
D gene: TRBD1
V gene: TRBV12-3/TRBV12-4
CDR3 protein: CASIMTGQETQYF
CDR3 DNA: TGTGCCAGCATTATGACAGGGCAAGAGACCCAGTACTTC

clone size: few
J gene: TRBJ1-2
D gene: .
V gene: TRBV12-3/TRBV12-4
CDR3 protein: CASTEGNGGYTF
CDR3 DNA: TGTGCCAGCACGGAGGGAAATGGAGGCTACACCTTC

clone size: .
J gene: TRBJ1-1
D gene: .
V gene: TRBV24-1
CDR3 protein: CATSTGRDTEAFF
CDR3 DNA: TGTGCCACCAGTACAGGGCGCGACACTGAAGCTTTCTTT

clone size: many
J gene: TRBJ2-1
D gene: .
V gene: TRBV7-6
CDR3 protein: CASSHLGVADEQFF
CDR3 DNA: TGTGCCAGCAGCCACCTGGGGGTGGCCGATGAGCAGTTCTTC

clone size: .
J gene: TRBJ1-2
D gene: TRBD1
V gene: TRBV12-3/TRBV12-4
CDR3 protein: CASSLALAGGGYGYTF
CDR3 DNA: TGTGCCAGCAGTTTAGCGCTCGCAGGGGGGGGCTATGGCTACACCTTC

clone size: many
J gene: TRBJ1-5
D gene: .
V gene: TRBV5-5
CDR3 protein: CASAAGYSNQPQHF
CDR3 DNA: TGTGCCAGCGCAGCAGGGTATAGCAATCAGCCCCAGCATTTT

clone size: many
J gene: TRBJ1-1
D gene: .
V gene: TRBV11-2
CDR3 protein: CASSLDRLNPSGQNTEAFF
CDR3 DNA: TGTGCCAGCAGCTTAGATAGGCTGAACCCCAGTGGACAGAACACTGAAGCTTTCTTT

clone size: .
J gene: TRBJ2-1
D gene: TRBD2
V gene: TRBV7-9
CDR3 protein: CASSPRLAGGPNNEQFF
CDR3 DNA: TGTGCCAGCAGCCCCCGACTAGCGGGGGGGCCAAACAATGAGCAGTTCTTC

clone size: .
J gene: TRBJ1-1
D gene: .
V gene: TRBV15
CDR3 protein: CATSRDFVRAFF
CDR3 DNA: TGTGCCACCAGCAGAGATTTCGTTCGGGCTTTCTTT

clone size: many
J gene: TRBJ2-5
D gene: .
V gene: TRBV9
CDR3 protein: CASSPRVGGETQYF
CDR3 DNA: TGTGCCAGCAGCCCCCGGGTAGGAGGAGAGACCCAGTACTTC